This TCR beta chain was identified in a study of blood T cell repertoires in COVID-19. Study-level background: Sources were T cells, B-cell-depleted T cells, or PBMCs; the material itself was cDNA or gDNA.

In the authors' workflow: Reference gene primer amplification yielded estimated nucleated cell counts. Sequencing used immunoSEQ multiplex PCR; TCRdb keeps in-frame clones, though not all of them. Clone size and V and J calls were adopted from that table, with D and trimming inferred from the DNA. Of 200,000 to 300,000 clones detected, about 90% appear once; the ten largest clones hold under 3%. This receptor was taken from a person aged 18 to 29 with COVID-19, enrolled during active disease. Specimen: peripheral blood.

CDR3 coding DNA: TGTGCCAGCAAGGCAGGTACCTCCTACGAGCAGTACTTC. Protein product: CASKAGTSYEQYF. This chain connects TRBV6-5 to TRBJ2-7, with D hard to call. The V gene's germline CDR1 is MNHEY and CDR2 SVGAGI. Trimming took 7 bases from V and 0 from J, leaving 10 bases between them. There are 13 residues in the CDR3.